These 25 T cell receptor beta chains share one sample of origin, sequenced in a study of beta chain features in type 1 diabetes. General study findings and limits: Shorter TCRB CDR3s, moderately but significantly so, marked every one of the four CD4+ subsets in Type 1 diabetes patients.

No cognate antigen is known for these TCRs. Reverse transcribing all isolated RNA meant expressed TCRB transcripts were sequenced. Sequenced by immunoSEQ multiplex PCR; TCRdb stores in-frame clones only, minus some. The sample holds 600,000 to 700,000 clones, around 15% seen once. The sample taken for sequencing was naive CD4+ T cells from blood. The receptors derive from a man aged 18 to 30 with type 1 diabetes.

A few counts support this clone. This chain's CDR3 is CASSRGGAADTQYF. The CDR3 region has the DNA TGTGCCAGCAGCCGCGGGGGGGCCGCAGATACGCAGTATTTT. The gene calls are TRBV7-8 and TRBJ2-3; 9 positions match TRBD2. The CDR3 length is 14 residues. Trimming removed 5 bases from V and 4 bases from J; junction bases left unmatched: 4. Germline V lookup: CDR1 SGHVS, CDR2 FQNEAQ.

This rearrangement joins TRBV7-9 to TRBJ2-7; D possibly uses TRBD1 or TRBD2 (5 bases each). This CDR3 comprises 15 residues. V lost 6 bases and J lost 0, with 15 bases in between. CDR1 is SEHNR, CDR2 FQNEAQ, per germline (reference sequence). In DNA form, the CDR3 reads TGTGCCAGCAGGCCTACCGGGACGGGCTCCTACGAGCAGTACTTC. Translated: CASRPTGTGSYEQYF. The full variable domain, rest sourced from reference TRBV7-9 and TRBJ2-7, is DTGVSQNPRHKITKRGQNVTFRCDPISEHNRLYWYRQTLGQGPEFLTYFQNEAQLEKSRLLSDRFSAERPKGSFSTLEIQRTEQGDSAMYLCASRPTGTGSYEQYFGPGTRLTVT.

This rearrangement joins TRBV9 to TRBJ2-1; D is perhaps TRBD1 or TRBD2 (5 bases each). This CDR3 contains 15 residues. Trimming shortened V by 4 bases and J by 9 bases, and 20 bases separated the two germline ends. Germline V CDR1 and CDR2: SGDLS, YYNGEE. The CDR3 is CASSPPGTVVSEQFF. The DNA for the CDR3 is TGTGCCAGCAGCCCCCCCGGGACGGTTGTTAGTGAGCAGTTCTTC. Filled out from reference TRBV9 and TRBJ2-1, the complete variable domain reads DSGVTQTPKHLITATGQRVTLRCSPRSGDLSVYWYQQSLDQGLQFLIQYYNGEERAKGNILERFSAQQFPDLHSELNLSSLELGDSALYFCASSPPGTVVSEQFFGPGTRLTVL.

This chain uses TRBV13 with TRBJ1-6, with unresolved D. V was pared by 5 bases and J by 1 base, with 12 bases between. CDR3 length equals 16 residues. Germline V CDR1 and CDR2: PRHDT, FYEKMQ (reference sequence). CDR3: CASSGREGSYNSPLHF. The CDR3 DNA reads TGTGCCAGCAGCGGACGTGAGGGTTCCTATAATTCACCCCTCCACTTT.

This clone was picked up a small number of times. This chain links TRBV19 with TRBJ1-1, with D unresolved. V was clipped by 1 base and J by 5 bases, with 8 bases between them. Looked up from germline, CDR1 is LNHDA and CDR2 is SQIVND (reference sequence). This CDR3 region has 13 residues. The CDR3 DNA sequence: TGTGCCAGTAGTATAGGCCGGGAGACTGAAGCTTTCTTT. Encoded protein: CASSIGRETEAFF.

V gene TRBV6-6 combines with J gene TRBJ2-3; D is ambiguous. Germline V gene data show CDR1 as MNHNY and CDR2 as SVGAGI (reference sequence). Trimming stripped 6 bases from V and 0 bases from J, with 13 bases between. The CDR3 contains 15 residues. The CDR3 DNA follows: TGTGCCAGCAGGTCGACGCGTACTAGCACAGATACGCAGTATTTT. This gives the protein CASRSTRTSTDTQYF.

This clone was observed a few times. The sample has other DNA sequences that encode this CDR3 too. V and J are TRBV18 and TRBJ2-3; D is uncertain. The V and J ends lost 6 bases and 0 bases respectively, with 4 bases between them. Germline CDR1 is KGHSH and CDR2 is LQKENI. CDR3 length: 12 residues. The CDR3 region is CASSQSTDTQYF. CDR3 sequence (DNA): TGTGCCAGCTCCCAGAGCACAGATACGCAGTATTTT. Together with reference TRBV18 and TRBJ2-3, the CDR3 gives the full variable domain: NAGVMQNPRHLVRRRGQEARLRCSPMKGHSHVYWYRQLPEEGLKFMVYLQKENIIDESGMPKERFSAEFPKEGPSILRIQQVVRGDSAAYFCASSQSTDTQYFGPGTRLTVL.

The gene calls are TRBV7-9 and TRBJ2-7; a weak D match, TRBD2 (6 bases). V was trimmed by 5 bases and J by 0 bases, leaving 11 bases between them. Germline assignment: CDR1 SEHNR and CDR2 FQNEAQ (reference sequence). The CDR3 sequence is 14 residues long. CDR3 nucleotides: TGTGCCAGCAGCGTCGCGGGGACCTCCTACGAGCAGTACTTC. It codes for CASSVAGTSYEQYF.

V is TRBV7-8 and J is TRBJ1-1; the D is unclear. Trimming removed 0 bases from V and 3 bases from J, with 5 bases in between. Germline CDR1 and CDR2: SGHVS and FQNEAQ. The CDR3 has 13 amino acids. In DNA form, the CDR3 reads TGTGCCAGCAGCTTAGCTCTGTACACTGAAGCTTTCTTT. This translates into CASSLALYTEAFF.

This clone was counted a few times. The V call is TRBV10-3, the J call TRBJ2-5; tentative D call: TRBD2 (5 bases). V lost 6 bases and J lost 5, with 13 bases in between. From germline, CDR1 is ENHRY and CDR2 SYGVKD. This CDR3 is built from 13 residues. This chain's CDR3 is CAIRGAALETQYF. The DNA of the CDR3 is TGTGCCATCAGGGGAGCGGCCCTGGAGACCCAGTACTTC.

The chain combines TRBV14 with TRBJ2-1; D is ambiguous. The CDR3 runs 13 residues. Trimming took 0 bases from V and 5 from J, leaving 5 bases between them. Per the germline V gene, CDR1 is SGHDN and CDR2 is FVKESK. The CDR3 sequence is CASSQDLNNEQFF. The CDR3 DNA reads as TGTGCCAGCAGCCAAGATCTTAACAATGAGCAGTTCTTC.

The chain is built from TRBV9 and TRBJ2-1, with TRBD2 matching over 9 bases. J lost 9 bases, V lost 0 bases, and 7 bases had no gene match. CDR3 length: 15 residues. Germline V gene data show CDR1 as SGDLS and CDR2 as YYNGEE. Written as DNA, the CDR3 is TGTGCCAGCAGCGTAGTCTCTAGCGGGGACCTTGAGCAGTTCTTC. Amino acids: CASSVVSSGDLEQFF.

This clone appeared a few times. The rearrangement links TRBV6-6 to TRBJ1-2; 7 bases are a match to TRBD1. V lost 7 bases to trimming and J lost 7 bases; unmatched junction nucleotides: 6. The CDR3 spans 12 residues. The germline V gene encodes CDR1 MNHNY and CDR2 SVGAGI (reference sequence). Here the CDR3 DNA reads TGTGCCAGCACCGACAGGGTGGGTGGCTACACCTTC. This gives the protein CASTDRVGGYTF.

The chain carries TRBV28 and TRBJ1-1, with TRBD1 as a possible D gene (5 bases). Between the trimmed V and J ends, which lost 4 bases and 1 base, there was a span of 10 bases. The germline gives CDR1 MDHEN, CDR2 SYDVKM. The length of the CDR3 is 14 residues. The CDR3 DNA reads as TGTGCCAGCAGTTGGGGGAGGGAGAACACTGAAGCTTTCTTT. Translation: CASSWGRENTEAFF.

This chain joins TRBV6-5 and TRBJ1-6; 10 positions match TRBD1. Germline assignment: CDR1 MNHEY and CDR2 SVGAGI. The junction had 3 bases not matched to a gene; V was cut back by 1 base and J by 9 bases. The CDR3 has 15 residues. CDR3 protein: CASSYWTGGGSPLHF. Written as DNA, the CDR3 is TGTGCCAGCAGTTACTGGACAGGGGGGGGTTCACCCCTCCACTTT.

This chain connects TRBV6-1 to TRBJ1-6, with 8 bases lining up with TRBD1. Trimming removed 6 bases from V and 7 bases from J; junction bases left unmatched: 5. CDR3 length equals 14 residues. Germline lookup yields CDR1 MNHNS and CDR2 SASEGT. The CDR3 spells CASRDWTGNSPLHF. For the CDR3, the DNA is TGTGCCAGCAGAGACTGGACAGGGAATTCACCCCTCCACTTT.

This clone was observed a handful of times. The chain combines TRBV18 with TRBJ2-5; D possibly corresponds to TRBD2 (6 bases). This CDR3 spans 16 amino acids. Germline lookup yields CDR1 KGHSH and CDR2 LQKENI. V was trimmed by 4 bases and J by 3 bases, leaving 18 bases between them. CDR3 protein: CASSQWDFGGEETQYF. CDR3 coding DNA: TGTGCCAGCTCACAATGGGACTTTGGTGGGGAAGAGACCCAGTACTTC.

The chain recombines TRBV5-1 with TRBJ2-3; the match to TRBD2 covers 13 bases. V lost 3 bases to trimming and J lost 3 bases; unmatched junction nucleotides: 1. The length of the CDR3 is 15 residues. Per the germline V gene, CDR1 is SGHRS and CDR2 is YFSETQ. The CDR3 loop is CASSSTSGGTDTQYF. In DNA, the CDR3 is TGCGCCAGCAGCTCGACTAGCGGGGGGACAGATACGCAGTATTTT.

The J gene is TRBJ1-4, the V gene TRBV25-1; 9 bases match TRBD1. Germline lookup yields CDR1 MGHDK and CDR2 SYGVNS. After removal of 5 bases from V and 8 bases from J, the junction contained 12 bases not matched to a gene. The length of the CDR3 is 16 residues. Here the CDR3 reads CASSLLPGQGNEKLFF. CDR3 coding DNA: TGTGCCAGCAGTTTGCTTCCGGGACAGGGCAACGAAAAACTGTTTTTT.

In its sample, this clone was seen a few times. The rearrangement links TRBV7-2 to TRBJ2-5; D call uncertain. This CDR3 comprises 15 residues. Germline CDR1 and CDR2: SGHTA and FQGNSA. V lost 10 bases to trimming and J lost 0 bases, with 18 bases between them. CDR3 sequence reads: CAISGWVLYQETQYF. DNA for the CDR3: TGTGCCATCTCTGGATGGGTTCTGTACCAAGAGACCCAGTACTTC. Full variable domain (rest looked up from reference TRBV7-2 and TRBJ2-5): GAGVSQSPSNKVTEKGKDVELRCDPISGHTALYWYRQSLGQGLEFLIYFQGNSAPDKSGLPSDRFSAERTGGSVSTLTIQRTQQEDSAVYLCAISGWVLYQETQYFGPGTRLLVL.

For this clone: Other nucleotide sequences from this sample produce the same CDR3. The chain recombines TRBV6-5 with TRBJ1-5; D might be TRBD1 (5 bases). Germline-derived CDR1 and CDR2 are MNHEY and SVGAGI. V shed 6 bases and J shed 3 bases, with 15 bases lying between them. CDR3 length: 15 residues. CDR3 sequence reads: CASSRQPYSNQPQHF. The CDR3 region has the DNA TGTGCCAGCAGCCGACAGCCCTACTCCAATCAGCCCCAGCATTTT.

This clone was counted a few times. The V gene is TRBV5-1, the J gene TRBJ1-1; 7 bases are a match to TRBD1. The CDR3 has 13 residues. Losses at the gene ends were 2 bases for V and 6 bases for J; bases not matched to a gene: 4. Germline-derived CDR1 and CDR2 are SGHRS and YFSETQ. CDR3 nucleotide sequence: TGCGCCAGCAGCTTAGGACAGGACGCTGAAGCTTTCTTT. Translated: CASSLGQDAEAFF.

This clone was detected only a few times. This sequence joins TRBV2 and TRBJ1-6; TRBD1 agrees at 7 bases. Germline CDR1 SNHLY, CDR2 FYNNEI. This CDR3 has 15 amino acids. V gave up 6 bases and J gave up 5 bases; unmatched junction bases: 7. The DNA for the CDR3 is TGTGCCAGCAGGGGACGGACAGGAGATAATTCACCCCTCCACTTT. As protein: CASRGRTGDNSPLHF.

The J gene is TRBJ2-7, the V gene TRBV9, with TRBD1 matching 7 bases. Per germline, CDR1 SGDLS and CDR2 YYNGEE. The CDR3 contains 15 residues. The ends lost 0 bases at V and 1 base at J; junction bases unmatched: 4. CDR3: CASSVATGTSYEQYF. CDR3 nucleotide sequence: TGTGCCAGCAGCGTAGCGACAGGGACATCCTACGAGCAGTACTTC.

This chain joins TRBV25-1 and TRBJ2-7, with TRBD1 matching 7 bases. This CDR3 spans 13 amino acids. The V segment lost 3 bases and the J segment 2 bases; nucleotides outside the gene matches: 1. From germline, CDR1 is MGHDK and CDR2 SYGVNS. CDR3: CASSEGQTYEQYF. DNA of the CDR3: TGTGCCAGCAGTGAGGGACAGACCTACGAGCAGTACTTC.